This is a list of T cell receptor beta chains from one sample in a study of T cell changes during pregnancy in multiple sclerosis. Using immunoSEQ multiplex PCR, the repertoire was profiled, and TCRdb retains in-frame clones only, with some absent. The repertoire holds roughly 76,000 clones, just over 90% seen once, with 0.4% to 0.6% in the top ten. The source material was CD4+ T cells from peripheral blood mononuclear cells, sampled in the second trimester of pregnancy. These receptors all come from a female donor with multiple sclerosis, enrolled in a pregnancy study. The CDR3 runs from the conserved cysteine through the conserved F or W. A D gene is named only where the DNA matches it firmly. Size tells how often a clone was seen (once, few, many) or the class of an expanded clone, and some rows leave it out.

abundance	v_gene	j_gene	d_gene	CDR3aa	CDR3nt
-	TRBV7-3	TRBJ2-1	-	CASSSKGGVVNEQFF	TGTGCCAGCAGCTCCAAAGGAGGGGTTGTGAATGAGCAGTTCTTC
once	TRBV7-9	TRBJ2-1	-	CAGSLVRSSAGEFSEQFF	TGTGCCGGCAGCTTAGTTCGTAGTTCGGCAGGGGAGTTTAGTGAGCAGTTCTTC
-	TRBV5-6	TRBJ2-2	-	CASSYLFSRGTGELFF	TGTGCCAGCAGCTACTTGTTTAGCCGTGGCACCGGGGAGCTGTTTTTT
-	TRBV10-3	TRBJ2-3	-	CAISNARGAGTDTQYF	TGTGCCATCAGTAACGCACGGGGGGCCGGCACAGATACGCAGTATTTT
-	TRBV29-1	TRBJ1-1	TRBD1	CSARTGGNTEAFF	TGCAGCGCAAGGACAGGGGGGAACACTGAAGCTTTCTTT
-	TRBV11-1	TRBJ2-5	-	CASSRRLVGETQYF	TGTGCCAGCAGCCGCCGACTAGTTGGAGAGACCCAGTACTTC
-	TRBV4-1	TRBJ2-7	TRBD1	CASSQWGQRYEQYF	TGCGCCAGCAGCCAATGGGGACAGCGCTACGAGCAGTACTTC
-	TRBV5-1	TRBJ2-1	-	CASSLDRGNEQFF	TGCGCCAGCAGCTTGGATCGGGGCAATGAGCAGTTCTTC
-	TRBV27	TRBJ1-1	TRBD1	CASSPGQGFVRTEAFF	TGTGCCAGCAGTCCCGGACAGGGGTTCGTTCGGACTGAAGCTTTCTTT
-	TRBV9	TRBJ2-7	-	CASSVGFIDEQYF	TGTGCCAGCAGCGTAGGGTTTATAGACGAGCAGTACTTC
-	TRBV19	TRBJ2-1	TRBD2	CASSWAGVQTDNEQFF	TGTGCCAGTAGTTGGGCGGGGGTCCAGACTGACAATGAGCAGTTCTTC
-	TRBV6-1	TRBJ1-2	-	CASTPTRDHYGYTF	TGTGCCAGCACGCCGACAAGAGATCACTATGGCTACACCTTC
-	TRBV6-1	TRBJ1-3	-	CASSEGQAGKVSIYF	TGTGCCAGCAGTGAGGGGCAGGCGGGGAAGGTCTCCATATATTTT
-	TRBV11-3	TRBJ2-1	TRBD2	CASSLARFGRTYDEQFF	TGTGCCAGCAGCTTAGCTCGGTTCGGGAGGACCTACGATGAGCAGTTCTTC
-	TRBV28	TRBJ2-7	-	CASSFGSSYEQYF	TGTGCCAGCAGTTTTGGGAGCTCCTACGAGCAGTACTTC
-	TRBV27	TRBJ2-7	TRBD1	CASSIRPTGGYEQYF	TGTGCCAGCAGTATCCGACCGACAGGGGGCTACGAGCAGTACTTC
-	TRBV7-6	TRBJ2-5	TRBD2	CASSLRTGGEETQYF	TGTGCCAGCAGCTTACGTACGGGGGGTGAAGAGACCCAGTACTTC
few	TRBV19	TRBJ2-7	-	CATSRAASYEQYF	TGTGCCACCTCTAGAGCCGCGTCCTACGAGCAGTACTTC
-	TRBV5-1	TRBJ1-6	-	CASSLETAKNSPLHF	TGCGCCAGCAGCTTAGAGACAGCCAAGAATTCACCCCTCCACTTT
-	TRBV5-1	TRBJ2-7	TRBD2	CASSLGDYLTYEQYF	TGCGCCAGCAGCTTGGGGGACTACTTAACCTACGAGCAGTACTTC
-	TRBV6-5	TRBJ1-6	-	CASSYVPVSPLHF	TGTGCCAGCAGTTACGTTCCCGTTTCACCCCTCCACTTT
-	TRBV6-1	TRBJ1-6	TRBD1	CASSSGQGWNSPLHF	TGTGCCAGCAGCTCGGGACAGGGGTGGAATTCACCCCTCCACTTT
-	TRBV11-2	TRBJ1-4	TRBD1	CASSLEGTANNEKLFF	TGTGCCAGCAGCTTAGAAGGGACAGCTAATAATGAAAAACTGTTTTTT